This T cell receptor (beta chain) was sequenced during a study of T cell changes during pregnancy in multiple sclerosis. The CDR3 runs to 17 residues. Germline-derived CDR1 and CDR2 are LGHNA and YNFKEQ. The trim removed 0 bases at V and 2 bases at J, leaving 7 bases unmatched. Only in-frame clones appear in the TCRdb table, and some are missing; sequencing was by immunoSEQ multiplex PCR. The data contain roughly 42,000 clones, 88% of them singletons. The starting material was CD4+ T cells from peripheral blood mononuclear cells, obtained in the second trimester of pregnancy. The receptor's source is a female donor with multiple sclerosis, enrolled in a pregnancy study. The V and J genes are TRBV4-2 and TRBJ2-5; 9 bases are a match to TRBD2. In DNA form, the CDR3 reads TGTGCCAGCAGCCAAGACCCAGCGGGGGGAGGGCAAGAGACCCAGTACTTC. This codes for CASSQDPAGGGQETQYF.